This passage covers 20 T cell receptor beta chains from one sample sequenced in a study of T cell repertoires in cytomegalovirus infection. Their cognate antigens are unknown. Each CDR3 protein is one row after TCRdb ran MiXCR on the reads. The sample contains 200,000 to 250,000 distinct CDR3 sequences, 30% to 45% of which appear only once. The sequenced sample was CD8+ T cells from cultured PBMCs, obtained from culture after CMV antigen stimulation. The receptors come from a human donor in good health (CMV status not recorded). Some clones in this sample may be carry-over from other donors' samples.

The genes are TRBV7-9 and TRBJ2-4; 9 nucleotides line up with TRBD2. The J segment lost 0 bases and the V segment lost 1 base, leaving 7 bases of the junction unmatched. Germline V gene data show CDR1 as SEHNR and CDR2 as FQNEAQ (reference sequence). The CDR3 is 18 residues long. CDR3 bases: TGTGCCAGCAGCTTAGGCGCTAGCGGGATCCTAGCCAAAAACATTCAGTACTTC. Translation: CASSLGASGILAKNIQYF.

The chain uses TRBV29-1 and TRBJ1-2; D is ambiguous. Between the trimmed V and J ends, which lost 6 bases and 12 bases, there was a span of 14 bases. Per the germline V gene, CDR1 is SQVTM and CDR2 is ANQGSEA. The length of the CDR3 is 10 residues. As DNA, the CDR3 is TGCAGCGTCCTCGAAGCTTGGCACACCTTC. Protein product: CSVLEAWHTF. Supplemented by reference TRBV29-1 and TRBJ1-2, the full variable domain reads SAVISQKPSRDICQRGTSLTIQCQVDSQVTMMFWYRQQPGQSLTLIATANQGSEATYESGFVIDKFPISRPNLTFSTLTVSNMSPEDSSIYLCSVLEAWHTFGSGTRLTVV.

The genes are TRBV19 and TRBJ1-1; 9 positions match TRBD1. The junction had 17 bases not matched to a gene; V was cut back by 4 bases and J by 11 bases. The germline CDR1 and CDR2 sequences are LNHDA and SQIVND (reference sequence). There are 16 residues in the CDR3. Written as DNA, the CDR3 is TGTGCCAGTAGTACAACCGGGACAGGGTCAAGCAATTCGGCTTTCTTT. It translates to CASSTTGTGSSNSAFF.

The rearrangement joins TRBV14 to TRBJ2-7; a weak D match, TRBD1 (6 bases). The length of the CDR3 is 15 residues. Germline V gene data show CDR1 as SGHDN and CDR2 as FVKESK. V dropped 4 bases and J dropped 0 bases, with 13 bases sitting between them. CDR3 coding DNA: TGTGCCAGCAGCCGCACGGACAGCAGCTCCTACGAGCAGTACTTC. Translation gives CASSRTDSSSYEQYF. Full variable domain (rest looked up from reference TRBV14 and TRBJ2-7): EAGVTQFPSHSVIEKGQTVTLRCDPISGHDNLYWYRRVMGKEIKFLLHFVKESKQDESGMPNNRFLAERTGGTYSTLKVQPAELEDSGVYFCASSRTDSSSYEQYFGPGTRLTVT.

CDR3 nucleotides: TGTGCCAGCAGCTCCCCTGGCGGGAGTTTGTACGAGCAGTACTTC. It specifies CASSSPGGSLYEQYF. The V gene is TRBV7-9, the J gene TRBJ2-7; 7 nucleotides align to TRBD2. CDR1 and CDR2 (germline): SEHNR, FQNEAQ (reference sequence). The CDR3 has 15 residues. V lost 4 bases and J lost 4; bases outside the gene matches: 10.

This clonotype appeared a few times. The gene calls are TRBV7-3 and TRBJ2-3; 11 positions agree with TRBD2. J was trimmed by 3 bases and V by 3 bases; bases with no gene match: 5. CDR1 and CDR2 (germline): SGHTA, FQGTGA. The CDR3 has 16 amino acids. CDR3 sequence reads: CASSLGLADLTDTQYF. The CDR3 coding sequence is TGTGCCAGCAGCTTGGGACTAGCGGACTTAACAGATACGCAGTATTTT.

The chain joins TRBV11-2 to TRBJ1-2; TRBD1 matches at 8 bases. Germline V gene sequence: CDR1 SGHAT, CDR2 FQNNGV. This CDR3 contains 16 residues. The V segment lost 5 bases and the J segment 5 bases; nucleotides outside the gene matches: 13. The DNA of the CDR3 is TGTGCCAGCAGCCACACCTGGACAGGGCGGGGGTATGGCTACACCTTC. It translates to CASSHTWTGRGYGYTF.

The rearrangement joins TRBV5-1 to TRBJ1-2, with 7 bases fitting TRBD1. This CDR3 contains 17 residues. Trimming removed 0 bases from V and 5 bases from J; junction bases left unmatched: 13. The V gene's germline CDR1 is SGHRS and CDR2 YFSETQ. CDR3 coding DNA: TGCGCCAGCAGCTTGGTGGAGCTTGGCAGGGGGACGTATGGCTACACCTTC. Translated, it gives CASSLVELGRGTYGYTF.

Only a few counts were recorded for this clonotype. The chain couples TRBV27 to TRBJ2-7, with 7 nucleotides matching TRBD1. The CDR3 spans 13 residues. Trimming took 5 bases from V and 5 from J; bases not matched to a gene: 6. Germline V gene lookup returns CDR1 MNHEY and CDR2 SMNVEV (reference sequence). The CDR3 DNA is TGTGCCAGCAGTCCCAAGACAGGGAACGAGCAGTACTTC. Its protein is CASSPKTGNEQYF.

The chain links TRBV27 to TRBJ2-1; perhaps TRBD2 as D (5 bases). The V end was cut by 2 bases, the J end by 0 bases, with 11 bases between. Germline V gene lookup returns CDR1 MNHEY and CDR2 SMNVEV (reference sequence). The CDR3 runs to 16 residues. CDR3 in DNA: TGTGCCAGCAGTTTAATAGCGCAGTTCTCCTACAATGAGCAGTTCTTC. It yields the protein CASSLIAQFSYNEQFF.

This clonotype was observed a few times. The chain employs TRBV7-8 and TRBJ2-1; D ambiguous. V was cut by 1 base and J by 9 bases, with 4 bases left in between. Germline CDR1 SGHVS, CDR2 FQNEAQ. The CDR3 loop spans 11 amino acids. DNA of the CDR3: TGTGCCAGCAGCTTAGTAGGTGAGCAGTTCTTC. Translating gives CASSLVGEQFF.

The sample holds many counts of this clonotype. This chain connects TRBV7-8 to TRBJ2-1; D is undetermined. There are 13 residues in the CDR3. V lost 5 bases and J lost 10, with 15 bases in between. Germline V gene sequence: CDR1 SGHVS, CDR2 FQNEAQ. CDR3 sequence reads: CASSPARTQEQFF. Here the CDR3 DNA reads TGTGCCAGCAGCCCAGCTCGTACACAGGAGCAGTTCTTC.

The chain has TRBV12-3 or TRBV12-4 and TRBJ2-2; D is ambiguous. The CDR3 spans 14 residues. The V end lost 5 bases, the J end lost 1 base, and 8 bases lay between the germline ends. The CDR3 region is CASSQDRNTGELFF. The CDR3 DNA sequence: TGTGCCAGCAGTCAGGACCGGAACACCGGGGAGCTGTTTTTT.

This clonotype showed up many times. The chain couples TRBV4-2 to TRBJ2-7; 7 bases agree with TRBD2. The germline V gene encodes CDR1 LGHNA and CDR2 YNFKEQ. The CDR3 spans 20 residues. The V and J ends lost 0 bases and 0 bases, in that order; junction bases with no gene match: 17. For the CDR3, the DNA is TGTGCCAGCAGCCAAGATTGGTTCGCAGGGTTAGTAGCGGGCTCCTACGAGCAGTACTTC. Encoded protein: CASSQDWFAGLVAGSYEQYF.

The CDR3 DNA sequence: TGCGCCAGCAGCGGGAGGGGGGGGGCCCGCTACAATGAGCAGTTCTTC. Its protein is CASSGRGGARYNEQFF. The gene calls are TRBV4-1 and TRBJ2-1; a possible D gene is TRBD2 (7 bases). This CDR3 comprises 16 residues. Germline V gene lookup returns CDR1 MGHRA and CDR2 YSYEKL. Trimming pared 5 bases from V and 3 bases from J, leaving 17 bases between.

The chain links TRBV12-3 or TRBV12-4 to TRBJ1-3, with 10 bases lining up with TRBD1. The CDR3 spans 15 residues. V shed 6 bases, J shed 2 bases, and the junction held 4 bases outside the gene matches. The CDR3 sequence: CASREGQGTGNTIYF. The DNA for the CDR3 is TGTGCCAGCAGGGAGGGACAGGGGACTGGAAACACCATATATTTT.

This clonotype was seen only a few times. The V gene is TRBV7-9, the J gene TRBJ2-7; the D gene is possibly TRBD1 (8 bases). The V gene lost 6 bases and the J gene lost 3 bases, with 24 bases spanning the gap. The CDR3 runs to 17 residues. Per the germline V gene, CDR1 is SEHNR and CDR2 is FQNEAQ (reference sequence). This CDR3 is CASSSDRGDRLDYEQYF. The CDR3 DNA sequence: TGTGCCAGCAGTTCCGATCGGGGGGACAGGCTTGACTACGAGCAGTACTTC.

V gene TRBV27 combines with J gene TRBJ1-3; D may be TRBD1 (5 bases). V was trimmed by 6 bases and J by 4 bases, leaving 22 bases between them. The CDR3 has 17 amino acids. CDR1 is MNHEY, CDR2 SMNVEV, per germline (reference sequence). Here the CDR3 DNA reads TGTGCCAGCAGCCAAGGGAGGCCAAGGTCAGGGGGAAACACCATATATTTT. It translates to CASSQGRPRSGGNTIYF.

A few counts support this clonotype. V and J are TRBV20-1 and TRBJ2-7, with D perhaps assigned TRBD1 or TRBD2 (5 bases each). Germline CDR1 and CDR2: DFQATT and SNEGSKA (reference sequence). The CDR3 has 12 amino acids. Deletions cut 5 bases from V and 2 bases from J, with 10 bases between. The CDR3 DNA is TGCAGTGCTCGGGACGTAACCTACGAGCAGTACTTC. Translated, it gives CSARDVTYEQYF.

The chain recombines TRBV27 with TRBJ1-2, with 9 bases identical to TRBD1. The CDR3 loop spans 13 amino acids. V trimming: 5 bases; J trimming: 6 bases; junction bases outside the gene matches: 4. Germline V gene lookup returns CDR1 MNHEY and CDR2 SMNVEV (reference sequence). CDR3 sequence (DNA): TGTGCCAGCAGTCGACAGGGGGGGAATGGCTACACCTTC. It specifies CASSRQGGNGYTF.